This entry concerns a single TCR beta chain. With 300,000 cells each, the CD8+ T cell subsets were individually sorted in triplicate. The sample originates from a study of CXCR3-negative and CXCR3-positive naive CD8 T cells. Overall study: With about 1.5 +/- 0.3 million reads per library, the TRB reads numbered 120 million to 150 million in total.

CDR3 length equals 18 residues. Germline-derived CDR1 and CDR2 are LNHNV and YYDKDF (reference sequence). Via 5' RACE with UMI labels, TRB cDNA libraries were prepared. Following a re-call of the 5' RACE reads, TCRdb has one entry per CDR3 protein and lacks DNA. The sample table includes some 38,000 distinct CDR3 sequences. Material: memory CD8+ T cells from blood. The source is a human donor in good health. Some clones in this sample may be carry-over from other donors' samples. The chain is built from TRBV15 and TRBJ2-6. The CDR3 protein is CATSRDGIGYSGANVLTF. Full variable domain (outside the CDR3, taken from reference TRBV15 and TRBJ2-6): DAMVIQNPRYQVTQFGKPVTLSCSQTLNHNVMYWYQQKSSQAPKLLFHYYDKDFNNEADTPDNFQSRRPNTSFCFLDIRSPGLGDTAMYLCATSRDGIGYSGANVLTFGAGSRLTVL.